This entry describes one TCR beta chain. This record belongs to a study of shared T cell receptors in the human thymus. Some clones are missing from TCRdb's copy, which holds only in-frame ones; the method was immunoSEQ multiplex PCR. The table has 720,000 or so clones, approximately 85% seen once; the top ten hold roughly 0.01%. Separately, the same data were catalogued under a study of human thymus T cells. As that report states: The source of the thymus tissue was resections taken during corrective heart surgery. In unrelated individuals, thymic repertoires overlapped highly, according to related research.

Material: thymocytes. This TCR derives from a girl under two years old with a congenital heart defect.

CDR3 protein: CASAQGNHNEQFF. CDR3 DNA sequence: TGTGCCTCCGCACAGGGGAACCACAATGAGCAGTTCTTC. The rearrangement joins TRBV30 to TRBJ2-1; 7 bases align to TRBD1. The V gene's germline CDR1 is GTSNPN and CDR2 SVGIG (reference sequence). This CDR3 has 13 amino acids. Trimming took 7 bases from V and 5 from J; bases not matched to a gene: 8.